This T cell receptor (beta chain) was identified during a study of CD8 T cells in Susac syndrome. Germline assignment: CDR1 DFQATT and CDR2 SNEGSKA (reference sequence). Losses at the gene ends were 6 bases for V and 3 bases for J; bases not matched to a gene: 2. This CDR3 spans 13 amino acids. When the RNA was reverse transcribed, random hexamers were used with an input of roughly 0.45 to 1 ug. TCRdb re-called the immunoSEQ multiplex PCR reads through MiXCR, storing one row per CDR3 protein. The data hold around 170,000 distinct CDR3 sequences, with approximately 94% observed a single time. Material: CD4+ T cells from PBMCs. The chain employs TRBV20-1 and TRBJ2-2, with 9 bases identical to TRBD1. This receptor was obtained from a human donor with Susac syndrome. CDR3 in amino acids: CSAGTGYTGELFF. In DNA, the CDR3 is TGCAGTGCCGGGACAGGGTACACCGGGGAGCTGTTTTTT.